Listed below are T cell receptor beta chains from one sample, sequenced in a study of T cell repertoires in cytomegalovirus infection. MiXCR, run by TCRdb on the reads, gives a single entry per CDR3 protein. The top ten clones hold roughly an eighth of a sample with about 920,000 distinct CDR3 sequences, around 29% of them seen once. Their target antigens are unknown. Sequenced material: cultured CD8+ T cells from PBMCs, taken from culture after CMV antigen stimulation. These TCRs come from a human donor in good health (CMV status not recorded). Some clones in this sample may be carry-over from other donors' samples. The conserved cysteine and the conserved F or W are not part of the CDR3 here.

v_gene	CDR3aa
TRBV7-2	ASSLGGYGSYNEQF
TRBV6-5	ASSVDRVSGYT
TRBV2	ASSDLVEGVGGYT
TRBV6-5	ASRAMDSAGAF
TRBV4-1	ASNKGGEQF
TRBV12-3/TRBV12-4	ASTWDFSPLH
TRBV7-9	ASSWLQGGGYT
TRBV5-1	ASSLAPEDTQY
TRBV4-1	ASTLTPGSTYEQY
TRBV7-3	ASSLTGPHRGPVYNEQF
TRBV3-1	ASSQAGAYPNEQF
TRBV7-9	ASSYERGHEQF
TRBV6-5	ASSYLAVNRDTEAF
TRBV12-3/TRBV12-4	ASSPHYMDRGRNEQF
TRBV19	ATREYGERQPQH
TRBV12-3/TRBV12-4	ASSFAAQETQY
TRBV7-9	ASSPWDSGNTGELF
TRBV7-6	ASSLETGNFLETQY
TRBV19	ASSAQAGGTEAF
TRBV12-3/TRBV12-4	ASRELGGYT
TRBV6-2/TRBV6-3	ASSYLTSTDTQY
TRBV6-1	ASRSVVTEAF
TRBV19	ASRLQGEAF
TRBV19	ASIDRPHLPQH
TRBV12-3/TRBV12-4	ASSPSGGNSPLH
TRBV5-4	ASSVGLAGGWDEQY
TRBV10-2	ASSESGYMNTEAF
TRBV10-3	AISGSIPGQGYGYT
TRBV19	ASSPDREDNQPQH
TRBV6-1	ASKMTGVAKNIQY
TRBV4-1	ASSQEQGTNEKLF
TRBV5-6	ASSRRTGFGEGGIAEKLF
TRBV6-5	ASSYWQGDTGELF
TRBV2	ASSEDPAGGNTIY
TRBV6-6	ASSRHPLPGQGGEKLF
TRBV4-3	ASSQGGSSYNEQF
TRBV5-6	ASSLGWGAYHEQF
TRBV7-9	ANSLGVQGTDGYT
TRBV19	ASGGQRRGDTQY
TRBV4-3	ASSRSTGSTEAF
TRBV7-9	ASSPFPHSNQPQH
TRBV20-1	SARVGGAYNEQF
TRBV6-5	ASSLTGRLGYEQY
TRBV24-1	ATSPGGGGEKLF
TRBV20-1	NVTGDATDTQY
TRBV7-9	ASSPGQGEKKLF